These T cell receptor beta chains were read from a single sample in a study of graft-versus-host responses after intestinal transplantation. Assay: immunoSEQ multiplex PCR; the TCRdb copy retains only in-frame clones and omits some. The data show under 15,000 clones, 30% seen once. Sequenced here: alloreactive CD8+ T cells from a mixed lymphocyte reaction culture, sampled before intestinal transplant. Receptor source: a human patient who received an intestinal transplant. The CDR3 runs from the conserved cysteine through the conserved F or W.

TRBJ1-2,TRBV1,CTSSHLRLWRKTYGYTF
TRBJ1-1,TRBV10-2,CASSESGYVGEAFF
TRBJ2-7,TRBV4-1,CASSQDWQDSYEQYF
TRBJ1-5,TRBV28,CASSLQGASNQPQHF
TRBJ2-1,TRBV28,CASSALGRWEQFF
TRBJ2-7,TRBV6-5,CASSYDNSYEQYF
TRBJ1-5,TRBV5-6,CASSLVRDRAQPQHF
TRBJ2-3,TRBV19,CASSIAGYTQYF
NA,TRBV5-4,CASSLGGYEQYF
TRBJ1-2,TRBV10-3,CAISEHLGHLANYGYTF
TRBJ1-2,TRBV18,CASSPRTANYGYTF
TRBJ1-1,TRBV4-1,CASSQTGRTEAFF
NA,TRBV7-6,CASSLGEGYEQYF
TRBJ1-2,TRBV6-1,CASSEYRGQDGYTF
TRBJ1-1,TRBV7-6,CASSQVGTEAFF
TRBJ2-7,TRBV27,CASSPTGTGTYEQYF
TRBJ1-5,TRBV6-5,CASSSQGYSNQPQHF
TRBJ2-7,TRBV2,CASSELTGGYEQYF
TRBJ1-1,TRBV12-5,CASDAWGRTEAFF
TRBJ2-5,TRBV13,CASTRRRFRETQYF
TRBJ2-7,TRBV21-1,CASSQHGLAGHRPGDEQYF
NA,TRBV27,CASSGDISYEQYF
TRBJ2-3,TRBV7-2,CASSLEQGYTDTQYF
TRBJ2-3,TRBV25-1,CASSEWRGRRGTDTQYF
TRBJ2-5,TRBV11-2,CASSLGSTPEAQYF
TRBJ2-1,TRBV6-1,CASSPTGGKTNEQFF
TRBJ2-3,TRBV6-6,CASSYHADTQYF
TRBJ1-6,TRBV4-2,CASRLVQGDFYNSPLHF
TRBJ2-1,TRBV4-2,CASSKVSIAGGNYNEQFF